This T cell receptor (beta chain) was captured in a study of blood T cell repertoires in COVID-19. Method: immunoSEQ multiplex PCR; TCRdb's copy keeps in-frame clones and lacks some. Here the sample spans about 210,000 clones, more than 70% being singletons. A remark on this clone: Other nucleotide sequences in the sample specify the same CDR3.

The CDR3 is 14 residues long. The V and J ends lost 0 bases and 4 bases respectively, with 9 bases between them. Germline V gives CDR1 GTSNPN, CDR2 SVGIG (reference sequence). The origin of this receptor is a man aged 30-40 years with acute COVID-19. The sequenced sample consisted of PBMCs or T cells enriched from blood (not recorded which). The rearrangement joins TRBV30 to TRBJ1-4; D perhaps matches TRBD1 (5 bases). Written as DNA, the CDR3 is TGTGCCTGGAGTGTCGGGCAGGGTAATGAAAAACTGTTTTTT. Translated, it gives CAWSVGQGNEKLFF.